This TCR beta chain comes out of a study of blood T cell repertoires in COVID-19. The protocol was immunoSEQ multiplex PCR, while the TCRdb copy is restricted to in-frame clones and leaves out a portion. The sample lists some 400,000 clones, around 87% seen once, with approximately 1.3% in the top ten. The source material was PBMCs or T cells enriched from blood (not recorded which). The receptor was derived from a man aged 25-45 years who had recovered from COVID-19.

The chain's CDR3 is CASSHPGSSSGNTIYF. The CDR3, as DNA: TGTGCCAGCAGCCATCCCGGTTCGTCCTCTGGAAACACCATATATTTT. This sequence joins TRBV3-1 (or the pseudogene TRBV3-2) and TRBJ1-3, with D hard to call. Looked up from germline, CDR1 is LGHDT and CDR2 is YNNKEL (reference sequence). This CDR3 region has 16 residues. V lost 3 bases, J lost 0 bases, and 12 bases lay in between.